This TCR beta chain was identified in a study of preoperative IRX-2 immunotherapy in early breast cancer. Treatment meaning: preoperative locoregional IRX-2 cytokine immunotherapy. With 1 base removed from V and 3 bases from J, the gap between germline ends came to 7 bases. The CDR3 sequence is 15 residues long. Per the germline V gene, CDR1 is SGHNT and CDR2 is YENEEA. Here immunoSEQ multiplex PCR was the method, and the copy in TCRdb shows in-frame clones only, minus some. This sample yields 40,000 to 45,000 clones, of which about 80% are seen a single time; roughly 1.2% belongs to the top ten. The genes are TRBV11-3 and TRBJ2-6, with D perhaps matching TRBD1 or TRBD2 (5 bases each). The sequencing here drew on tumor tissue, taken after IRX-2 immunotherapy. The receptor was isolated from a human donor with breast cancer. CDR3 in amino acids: CASSLGGDGANVLTF. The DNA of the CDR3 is TGTGCCAGCAGCTTAGGAGGGGATGGGGCCAACGTCCTGACTTTC.